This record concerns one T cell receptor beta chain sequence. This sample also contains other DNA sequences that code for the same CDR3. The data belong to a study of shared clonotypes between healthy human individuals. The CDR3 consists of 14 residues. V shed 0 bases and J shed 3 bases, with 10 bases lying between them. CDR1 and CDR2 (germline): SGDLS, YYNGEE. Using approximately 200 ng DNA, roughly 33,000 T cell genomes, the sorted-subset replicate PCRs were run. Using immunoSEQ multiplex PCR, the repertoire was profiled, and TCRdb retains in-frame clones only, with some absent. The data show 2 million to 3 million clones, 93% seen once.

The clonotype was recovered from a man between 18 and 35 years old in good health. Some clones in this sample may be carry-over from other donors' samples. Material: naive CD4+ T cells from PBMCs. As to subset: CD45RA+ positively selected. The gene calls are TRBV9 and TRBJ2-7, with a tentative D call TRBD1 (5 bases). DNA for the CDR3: TGTGCCAGCAGCGTAGGAAGGGGTAACTACGAGCAGTACTTC. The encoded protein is CASSVGRGNYEQYF.